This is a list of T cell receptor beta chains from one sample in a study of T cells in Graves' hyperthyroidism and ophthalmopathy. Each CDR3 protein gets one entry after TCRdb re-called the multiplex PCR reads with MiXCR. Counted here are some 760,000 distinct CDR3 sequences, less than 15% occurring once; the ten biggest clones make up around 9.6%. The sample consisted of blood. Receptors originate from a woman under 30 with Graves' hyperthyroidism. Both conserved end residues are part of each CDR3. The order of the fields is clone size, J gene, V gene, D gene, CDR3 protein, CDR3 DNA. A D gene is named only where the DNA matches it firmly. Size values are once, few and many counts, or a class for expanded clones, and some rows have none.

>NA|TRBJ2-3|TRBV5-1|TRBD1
CASRRQGASTDTQYF
TGCGCCAGCCGCCGACAGGGAGCTAGCACAGATACGCAGTATTTT
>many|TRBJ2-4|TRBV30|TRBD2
CAWGAGGYQNIQYF
TGTGCCTGGGGGGCGGGGGGCTACCAAAACATTCAGTACTTC
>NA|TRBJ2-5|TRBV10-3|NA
CAISAQGSQETQYF
TGTGCCATCAGTGCACAGGGTTCCCAGGAGACCCAGTACTTC
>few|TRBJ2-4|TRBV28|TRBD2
CASRPGGAKNIQYF
TGTGCCAGCAGACCGGGGGGGGCCAAAAACATTCAGTACTTC
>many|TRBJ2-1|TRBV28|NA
CASSSRGEQFF
TGTGCCAGCAGCTCTAGAGGTGAGCAGTTCTTC
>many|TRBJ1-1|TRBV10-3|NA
CAISESAVMNTEAFF
TGTGCCATCAGTGAGTCGGCAGTGATGAACACTGAAGCTTTCTTT
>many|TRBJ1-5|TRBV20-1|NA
CSASGARAGNQPQHF
TGCAGTGCTAGCGGGGCCAGGGCTGGGAATCAGCCCCAGCATTTT
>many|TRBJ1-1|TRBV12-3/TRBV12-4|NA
CASFQGFSGNTEAFF
TGTGCCAGCTTCCAAGGATTTTCGGGGAACACTGAAGCTTTCTTT
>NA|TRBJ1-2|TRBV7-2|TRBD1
CASSLLDGTGTYGYTF
TGTGCCAGCAGCCTTTTGGACGGGACAGGGACCTATGGCTACACCTTC
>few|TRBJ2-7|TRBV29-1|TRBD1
CSVARGRSYEQYF
TGCAGCGTAGCCAGGGGGCGATCGTACGAGCAGTACTTC
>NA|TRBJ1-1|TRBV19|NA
CASRPGADSASNTEAFF
TGTGCCAGTAGGCCTGGCGCCGACAGCGCCTCGAACACTGAAGCTTTCTTT
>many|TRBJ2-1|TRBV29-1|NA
CSSTPGPTSASYNEQFF
TGCAGCTCTACCCCCGGACCCACTTCTGCCTCCTACAATGAGCAGTTCTTC
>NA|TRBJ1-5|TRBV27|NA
CASSCDQPQHF
TGTGCCAGCAGTTGTGATCAGCCCCAGCATTTT
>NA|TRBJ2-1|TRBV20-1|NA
CSAQWSGLSYNEQFF
TGCAGTGCCCAATGGAGCGGGTTGTCCTACAATGAGCAGTTCTTC
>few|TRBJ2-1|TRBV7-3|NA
CASNSLPSSYNEQFF
TGTGCCAGCAACTCCTTACCAAGCTCCTACAATGAGCAGTTCTTC
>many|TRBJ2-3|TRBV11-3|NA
CASSLDVGADNTQYF
TGTGCCAGCAGCTTAGATGTCGGGGCAGATAATACGCAGTATTTT
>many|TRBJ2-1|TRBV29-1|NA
CSALTQAYNEQFF
TGCAGCGCGCTGACACAGGCCTACAATGAGCAGTTCTTC
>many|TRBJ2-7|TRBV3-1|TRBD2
CASSQGWGLAGAEQYF
TGTGCCAGCAGCCAAGGGTGGGGACTAGCGGGAGCCGAGCAGTACTTC
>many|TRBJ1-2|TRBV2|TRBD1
CASSGNRGQLVWYGYTF
TGTGCCAGCAGTGGAAACAGGGGGCAGTTGGTATGGTATGGCTACACCTTC
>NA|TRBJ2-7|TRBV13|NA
CASSLGLHYEQYF
TGTGCCAGCAGCTTAGGGTTACACTACGAGCAGTACTTC
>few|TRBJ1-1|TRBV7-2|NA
CASSFMSQVNTEAFF
TGTGCCAGCAGCTTCATGTCGCAGGTAAACACTGAAGCTTTCTTT
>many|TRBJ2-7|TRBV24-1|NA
CATSDFGADGVYEQYF
TGTGCCACCAGTGATTTCGGCGCGGACGGCGTATACGAGCAGTACTTC
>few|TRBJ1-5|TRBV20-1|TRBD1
CSARGSTGGLGPQHF
TGCAGTGCTAGAGGGAGTACAGGGGGGCTAGGGCCCCAGCATTTT
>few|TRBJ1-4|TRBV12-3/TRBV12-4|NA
CASSLPRGVPTNEKLFF
TGTGCCAGCAGTCTACCTAGAGGCGTTCCAACTAATGAAAAACTGTTTTTT
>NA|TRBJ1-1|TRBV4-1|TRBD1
CASSQGRGSDTEAFF
TGCGCCAGCAGCCAAGGCAGGGGGAGTGACACTGAAGCTTTCTTT
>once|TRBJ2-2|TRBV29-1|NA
CSVVGGTGELFF
TGCAGCGTTGTCGGCGGGACCGGGGAGCTGTTTTTT